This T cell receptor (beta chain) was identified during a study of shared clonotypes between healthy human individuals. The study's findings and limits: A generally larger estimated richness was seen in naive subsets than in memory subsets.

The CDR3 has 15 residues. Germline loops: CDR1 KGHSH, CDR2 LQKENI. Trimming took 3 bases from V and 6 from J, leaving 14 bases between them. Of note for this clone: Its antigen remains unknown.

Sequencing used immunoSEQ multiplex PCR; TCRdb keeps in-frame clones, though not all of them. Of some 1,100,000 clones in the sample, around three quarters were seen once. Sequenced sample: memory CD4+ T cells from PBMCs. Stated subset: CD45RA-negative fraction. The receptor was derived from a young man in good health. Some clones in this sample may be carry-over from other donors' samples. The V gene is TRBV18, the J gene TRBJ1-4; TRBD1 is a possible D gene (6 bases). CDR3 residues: CASSPRDIGYEKLFF. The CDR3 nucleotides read TGTGCCAGCTCACCCCGGGACATAGGGTATGAAAAACTGTTTTTT.